Shown below are 30 T cell receptor beta chains from a single sample sequenced in a study of identical twins. TCRdb re-called the 5' RACE reads with MiXCR, one entry per CDR3 protein. Among some 570,000 distinct CDR3 sequences listed, around 24% were seen once. These sequences were also reported in another study, on yellow fever vaccine responses in identical twins.

The sequenced material came from CD4+ T cells sorted from blood. These receptors all come from a young woman in good health.

The chain couples TRBV2 to TRBJ2-1, with TRBD2 identical over 7 bases. There are 17 residues in the CDR3. Germline V gene lookup returns CDR1 SNHLY and CDR2 FYNNEI. The V gene end was trimmed by 1 base and the J gene end by 2 bases; junction bases not matched to a gene: 8. This chain's CDR3 is CASSEGLNGRTYNEQFF. CDR3 bases: TGTGCCAGCAGTGAAGGTTTAAACGGGAGGACCTACAATGAGCAGTTCTTC.

This chain links TRBV12-3 or TRBV12-4 with TRBJ1-1, with a possible D match to TRBD1 (6 bases). This CDR3 region has 12 residues. Between the trimmed V and J ends, which lost 3 bases and 7 bases, there was a span of 9 bases. This CDR3 is CASSFGTLEAFF. The CDR3 DNA sequence: TGTGCCAGCAGTTTCGGGACACTTGAAGCTTTCTTT.

This chain connects TRBV12-3 or TRBV12-4 to TRBJ1-3, with a tentative D call TRBD1 (5 bases). This CDR3 has 13 residues. CDR3 region: CVTRGNPGNTIYF. The DNA of the CDR3 is TGTGTTACGCGGGGGAATCCTGGAAACACCATATATTTT.

The chain employs TRBV3-1 and TRBJ1-1; no firm D call. Trimming cost V 4 bases and J 1 base, with 13 bases left between them. CDR1 and CDR2 from the germline V gene are LGHDT and YNNKEL (reference sequence). CDR3 length: 15 amino acids. The CDR3 DNA sequence: TGTGCCAGCAGCCCAGACCGGGCCTCGAACACTGAAGCTTTCTTT. Translating gives CASSPDRASNTEAFF.

The rearrangement links TRBV5-1 to TRBJ2-5, with TRBD2 identical over 8 bases. Germline assignment: CDR1 SGHRS and CDR2 YFSETQ. The CDR3 consists of 16 residues. V was pared by 4 bases and J by 2 bases, with 10 bases of the junction left unmatched. The CDR3 DNA reads TGCGCCAGCAGCCCGGTAGGACTAGCTGGGCAAGAGACCCAGTACTTC. It specifies CASSPVGLAGQETQYF.

This clonotype was seen just once. This clone may be a read error of a much larger clone one base away. The rearrangement joins TRBV28 to TRBJ2-4, with 7 bases that match TRBD2. This CDR3 contains 20 residues. From germline, CDR1 is MDHEN and CDR2 SYDVKM. V lost 3 bases and J lost 0; bases outside the gene matches: 17. The CDR3 is CASSFGYGPAGSLAKNIQYF. DNA of the CDR3: TGTGCCAGCAGTTTTGGGTATGGGCCAGCGGGATCTTTAGCCAAAAACATTCAGTACTTC.

The V gene is TRBV7-9, the J gene TRBJ2-3; D is perhaps TRBD2 (5 bases). The germline gives CDR1 SEHNR, CDR2 FQNEAQ (reference sequence). The CDR3 length is 16 residues. The V gene lost 4 bases and the J gene lost 2 bases, with 16 bases spanning the gap. The CDR3 is CASSSDRDSPTDTQYF. The CDR3 DNA is TGTGCCAGCAGCTCCGACCGGGATTCACCCACAGATACGCAGTATTTT.

This clonotype was seen more than once but under ten times. The chain uses TRBV27 and TRBJ2-1, with no clear D. Germline V gene sequence: CDR1 MNHEY, CDR2 SMNVEV (reference sequence). V dropped 6 bases and J dropped 6 bases, with 12 bases sitting between them. The CDR3 sequence is 13 residues long. The CDR3 loop is CASRGTGGNEQFF. For the CDR3, the DNA is TGTGCCAGCAGGGGAACGGGTGGCAATGAGCAGTTCTTC.

The chain employs TRBV24-1 and TRBJ2-5, with 8 bases fitting TRBD2. Germline CDR1 KGHDR, CDR2 SFDVKD. J was trimmed by 4 bases and V by 4 bases; bases with no gene match: 7. The CDR3 is 15 amino acids. CDR3 in DNA: TGTGCCACCAGTGACCCCGCGGGGGGAGGAGAGACCCAGTACTTC. Protein product: CATSDPAGGGETQYF.

V and J are TRBV7-9 and TRBJ2-5, with D hard to call. The CDR3 contains 12 residues. V was shortened by 5 bases and J by 1 base, with 5 bases between the two germline ends. Germline assignment: CDR1 SEHNR and CDR2 FQNEAQ (reference sequence). For the CDR3, the DNA is TGTGCCAGCAGCCCCACCCAAGAGACCCAGTACTTC. This encodes CASSPTQETQYF.

This clonotype has more than one count but fewer than ten. This rearrangement joins TRBV9 to TRBJ2-2; 8 nucleotides match TRBD2. Germline V gives CDR1 SGDLS, CDR2 YYNGEE. The CDR3 extends over 16 amino acids. V was pared by 0 bases and J by 2 bases, with 3 bases of the junction left unmatched. The CDR3 DNA sequence: TGTGCCAGCAGCGTAGAAGCGGGGGCTAACACCGGGGAGCTGTTTTTT. It translates to CASSVEAGANTGELFF. Full variable domain (missing parts from reference TRBV9 and TRBJ2-2): DSGVTQTPKHLITATGQRVTLRCSPRSGDLSVYWYQQSLDQGLQFLIQYYNGEERAKGNILERFSAQQFPDLHSELNLSSLELGDSALYFCASSVEAGANTGELFFGEGSRLTVL.

The J gene is TRBJ2-2, the V gene TRBV7-6; D possibly uses TRBD1 or TRBD2 (5 bases each). Trimming stripped 1 base from V and 4 bases from J, with 13 bases between. This CDR3 comprises 16 residues. The germline V gene has CDR1 SGHVS and CDR2 FNYEAQ. The chain's CDR3 is CASSLGSGPTTGELFF. The CDR3 DNA is TGTGCCAGCAGCTTAGGGTCGGGACCGACCACCGGGGAGCTGTTTTTT.

This sequence joins TRBV10-3 and TRBJ1-1, with 9 nucleotides matching TRBD1. Germline assignment: CDR1 ENHRY and CDR2 SYGVKD. The V segment lost 8 bases and the J segment 1 base; nucleotides outside the gene matches: 5. The CDR3 contains 14 residues. The CDR3 DNA follows: TGTGCCATCTCGACAGGGGGACCGAACACTGAAGCTTTCTTT. It encodes CAISTGGPNTEAFF.

This chain uses TRBV12-3 or TRBV12-4 with TRBJ2-7; D gene uncertain. Trimming removed 1 base at V and 3 bases at J, with 7 bases between. CDR3 length equals 13 residues. CDR3 bases: TGTGCCAGCAGTTTAGGGGTCTACTACGAGCAGTACTTC. Translated, it gives CASSLGVYYEQYF.

This clonotype was counted ten times or more. The chain combines TRBV12-3 or TRBV12-4 with TRBJ2-1; D may match TRBD1 or TRBD2 (5 bases each). Trimming took off 7 bases at V and 4 bases at J, with 23 bases between the two ends. The CDR3 has 17 residues. CDR3 in amino acids: CASTPGGAAVRYNEQFF. CDR3 coding DNA: TGTGCCAGCACCCCTGGGGGAGCGGCAGTACGTTACAATGAGCAGTTCTTC.

The chain employs TRBV13 and TRBJ2-3, with 7 bases identical to TRBD2. The CDR3 contains 15 residues. V trimming: 4 bases; J trimming: 3 bases; junction bases outside the gene matches: 7. Germline assignment: CDR1 PRHDT and CDR2 FYEKMQ (reference sequence). The CDR3, as DNA: TGTGCCAGCAGCTCGGGACTACCGGGTACAGATACGCAGTATTTT. This sequence encodes CASSSGLPGTDTQYF.

This clonotype came up a few times. V gene TRBV20-1 combines with J gene TRBJ2-2; TRBD2 matches 12 bases. Germline V gene lookup returns CDR1 DFQATT and CDR2 SNEGSKA (reference sequence). The CDR3 is 21 residues long. The V segment lost 1 base and the J segment 5 bases; nucleotides outside the gene matches: 20. The CDR3 loop is CSARALQRLAGGPDLTGELFF. In DNA form, the CDR3 reads TGCAGTGCTAGAGCACTCCAGCGGCTAGCGGGAGGGCCGGATTTGACCGGGGAGCTGTTTTTT.

This clonotype came up many times. The chain links TRBV3-1 to TRBJ2-3, with D unclear. The CDR3 runs 15 residues. Germline V gene data show CDR1 as LGHDT and CDR2 as YNNKEL (reference sequence). Trimming shortened V by 3 bases and J by 0 bases, and 10 bases separated the two germline ends. Written as DNA, the CDR3 is TGTGCCAGCAGCCAGGGCACTGCTAGCACAGATACGCAGTATTTT. This codes for CASSQGTASTDTQYF.

The chain joins TRBV7-2 to TRBJ2-1, with 10 bases fitting TRBD2. V shed 5 bases, J shed 7 bases, and the junction held 8 bases outside the gene matches. The CDR3 length is 15 residues. Per germline, CDR1 SGHTA and CDR2 FQGNSA. The CDR3 DNA follows: TGTGCCAGCAGCCAAGCTAGCGGGGGTTTGAATGAGCAGTTCTTC. It is translated as CASSQASGGLNEQFF.

This clonotype was found a few times. The chain combines TRBV20-1 with TRBJ2-5; possible D gene TRBD2, 5 bases. V lost 2 bases and J lost 5, with 18 bases in between. The V gene's germline CDR1 is DFQATT and CDR2 SNEGSKA (reference sequence). The CDR3 totals 15 residues. The CDR3 bases are TGCAGTGCTAGATTCCCGGCCGGGGTATCGGAGACCCAGTACTTC. Translation gives CSARFPAGVSETQYF.

The genes are TRBV20-1 and TRBJ2-3; 14 bases are shared with TRBD2. The CDR3 loop spans 19 amino acids. Trimming removed 1 base from V and 1 base from J; junction bases left unmatched: 10. Germline CDR1 and CDR2: DFQATT and SNEGSKA (reference sequence). CDR3 sequence: CSARVGTSGSTAGTDTQYF. As DNA, the CDR3 is TGCAGTGCTAGAGTGGGGACTAGCGGGAGTACCGCGGGCACAGATACGCAGTATTTT.

The J gene is TRBJ2-7, the V gene TRBV27; TRBD2 matches 9 bases. Germline V gives CDR1 MNHEY, CDR2 SMNVEV (reference sequence). The CDR3 contains 17 residues. The ends lost 4 bases at V and 2 bases at J; junction bases unmatched: 12. CDR3: CASSSVAGVPPPYEQYV. In DNA, the CDR3 is TGTGCCAGCAGTTCGGTAGCGGGGGTGCCCCCGCCCTACGAGCAGTACGTC.

This clonotype came up a few times. The J gene is TRBJ2-2, the V gene TRBV12-3 or TRBV12-4; D unclear. The CDR3 totals 15 residues. Trimming removed 3 bases from V and 1 base from J, with 9 bases in between. The CDR3 region has the DNA TGTGCCAGCAGTTTTCGCTCAGGGAACACCGGGGAGCTGTTTTTT. Amino acids: CASSFRSGNTGELFF.

The rearrangement joins TRBV24-1 to TRBJ1-5; TRBD1 matches 9 bases. CDR1 is KGHDR, CDR2 SFDVKD, per germline. V gave up 0 bases and J gave up 5 bases; unmatched junction bases: 7. The CDR3 contains 17 residues. In DNA, the CDR3 is TGTGCCACCAGTGATTTGAGGGACAGGGCCCGCTATCAGCCCCAGCATTTT. Translating gives CATSDLRDRARYQPQHF.

This chain connects TRBV10-3 to TRBJ1-2; 9 bases map to TRBD1. The J segment lost 2 bases and the V segment lost 7 bases, leaving 8 bases of the junction unmatched. Germline CDR1 ENHRY, CDR2 SYGVKD. The CDR3 has 15 amino acids. Written as DNA, the CDR3 is TGTGCCATCACCCCCGGGACAGGGTCCAACTATGGCTACACCTTC. Amino acids: CAITPGTGSNYGYTF.

This clonotype was seen a handful of times. V gene TRBV14 combines with J gene TRBJ2-1; 9 nucleotides align to TRBD1. CDR1 and CDR2 from the germline V gene are SGHDN and FVKESK. The CDR3 covers 15 residues. J lost 6 bases, V lost 4 bases, and 7 bases had no gene match. The CDR3 sequence: CASSRGTGPRNEQFF. The CDR3 DNA follows: TGTGCCAGCAGCCGGGGGACAGGGCCCCGCAATGAGCAGTTCTTC.

Written as DNA, the CDR3 is TGTGCCAGCAGGATACAGGGACTCGTCAGTGAAGCTTTCTTT. This sequence encodes CASRIQGLVSEAFF. The J gene is TRBJ1-1, the V gene TRBV27, with D possibly TRBD1 on 6 matching bases. V was pared by 6 bases and J by 7 bases, with 18 bases between. CDR3 length: 14 amino acids. From germline, CDR1 is MNHEY and CDR2 SMNVEV (reference sequence).

This clonotype was observed a few times. The V call is TRBV4-2, the J call TRBJ2-5; D gene ambiguous. The ends were cut back, 1 base at V and 2 bases at J, with 11 bases in the middle. The CDR3 has 15 residues. Germline values: CDR1 LGHNA, CDR2 YNFKEQ. The DNA for the CDR3 is TGTGCCAGCAGCCAAGTGCAACGGCCTCAAGAGACCCAGTACTTC. This codes for CASSQVQRPQETQYF.

The chain is built from TRBV7-2 and TRBJ2-1; TRBD2 matches 13 bases. The V gene's germline CDR1 is SGHTA and CDR2 FQGNSA. This CDR3 is 17 amino acids long. After removal of 2 bases from V and 7 bases from J, the junction contained 8 bases not matched to a gene. Here the CDR3 DNA reads TGTGCCAGCAGCTTATTTCCCGGGACTAGCGGGAAGAATGAGCAGTTCTTC. This codes for CASSLFPGTSGKNEQFF.

V is TRBV10-3 and J is TRBJ1-1; D uncertain. This CDR3 region has 15 residues. Deletions cut 3 bases from V and 1 base from J, with 12 bases between. Germline-derived CDR1 and CDR2 are ENHRY and SYGVKD. The CDR3 nucleotides are TGTGCCATCAGTGAAATTCCGGGTAGGAACACTGAAGCTTTCTTT. Its protein product is CAISEIPGRNTEAFF.